These 19 T cell receptor beta chains share one sample of origin, sequenced in a study of regulatory T cells in long-lasting Graves disease. Building the TCR beta libraries relied on iRepertoire HTBI primers, and CDR3 regions underwent Arm-PCR. TCRdb re-derived calls from the multiplex PCR reads in MiXCR, one entry per CDR3 protein. The table records about 620,000 distinct CDR3 sequences, roughly 15% of them present only once. As to time point: newly diagnosed GD, antithyroid drugs for less than 3 months. The TCR library was made from RNA extracted from PBMCs. These data also featured in a second study, about T cells in Graves' hyperthyroidism and ophthalmopathy.

Sequencing was performed on peripheral blood mononuclear cells (PBMCs), taken at new diagnosis, from a patient treated with antithyroid drugs. The receptors shown here come from a woman aged 30 to 39 with Graves disease.

This clonotype was picked up a small number of times. The J gene is TRBJ1-5, the V gene TRBV6-1; D not resolved. V dropped 4 bases and J dropped 5 bases, with 9 bases sitting between them. The length of the CDR3 is 13 residues. Germline V CDR1 and CDR2: MNHNS, SASEGT. The CDR3 is CASSGRRDQPQHF. In nucleotides, the CDR3 is TGTGCCAGCAGTGGACGGAGGGATCAGCCCCAGCATTTT.

With respect to this clonotype: This could be a read error, since a much larger clone is one nucleotide away. V gene TRBV6-5 combines with J gene TRBJ1-5; D call uncertain. CDR1 is MNHEY, CDR2 SVGAGI, per germline. The CDR3 loop spans 13 amino acids. This CDR3 reads CASSSPQIQPQQF. The CDR3 DNA is TGTGCCAGCAGTTCTCCCCAGATCCAGCCCCAGCAGTTT.

The rearrangement links TRBV28 to TRBJ1-1, with D unclear. Germline V gives CDR1 MDHEN, CDR2 SYDVKM. This CDR3 has 14 amino acids. V gave up 4 bases and J gave up 2 bases, with 11 bases separating them. CDR3 protein: CASSYSEGNTEAFF. The DNA of the CDR3 is TGTGCCAGCAGTTACTCGGAGGGAAACACTGAAGCTTTCTTT.

This clonotype was counted once. The rearrangement uses TRBV28 and TRBJ1-6; 7 bases are shared with TRBD1. Trimming removed 7 bases from V and 7 bases from J; junction bases left unmatched: 10. The CDR3 consists of 15 residues. Germline-derived CDR1 and CDR2 are MDHEN and SYDVKM. The DNA for the CDR3 is TGTGCCAGCAAAGCACTTGGGACAGTAAATTCACCCCTCCACTTT. This sequence encodes CASKALGTVNSPLHF. Drawing the rest from reference TRBV28 and TRBJ1-6, the complete variable domain is DVKVTQSSRYLVKRTGEKVFLECVQDMDHENMFWYRQDPGLGLRLIYFSYDVKMKEKGDIPEGYSVSREKKERFSLILESASTNQTSMYLCASKALGTVNSPLHFGNGTRLTVT.

This clonotype was recorded at least ten times. This chain links TRBV24-1 with TRBJ2-3; 9 nucleotides agree with TRBD2. From germline, CDR1 is KGHDR and CDR2 SFDVKD. V trimming: 3 bases; J trimming: 2 bases; junction bases outside the gene matches: 8. This CDR3 is 17 amino acids long. The DNA of the CDR3 is TGTGCCACCAGTGATCGGTCGCCTAGCGGGATCACAGATACGCAGTATTTT. Translating it yields CATSDRSPSGITDTQYF.

This clonotype came up many times. This chain links TRBV27 with TRBJ1-2; 8 nucleotides match TRBD1. This CDR3 contains 14 residues. Germline assignment: CDR1 MNHEY and CDR2 SMNVEV (reference sequence). Trimming cost V 3 bases and J 6 bases; bases outside gene matches: 6. CDR3 DNA sequence: TGTGCCAGCAGTTTCGACAGGGGAGTTAATGGCTACACCTTC. Protein product: CASSFDRGVNGYTF.

This clonotype has just a few counts. The V call is TRBV30, the J call TRBJ2-1, with D unclear. Trimming removed 5 bases from V and 7 bases from J, with 6 bases in between. The germline V gene has CDR1 GTSNPN and CDR2 SVGIG (reference sequence). This CDR3 contains 10 residues. This CDR3 is CAWENNEQFF. The CDR3 nucleotides read TGTGCCTGGGAAAATAATGAGCAGTTCTTC. Supplemented by reference TRBV30 and TRBJ2-1, the full variable domain reads SQTIHQWPATLVQPVGSPLSLECTVEGTSNPNLYWYRQAAGRGLQLLFYSVGIGQISSEVPQNLSASRPQDRQFILSSKKLLLSDSGFYLCAWENNEQFFGPGTRLTVL.

This clonotype was picked up a small number of times. This chain connects TRBV30 to TRBJ2-3; no clear D gene. Germline CDR1 GTSNPN, CDR2 SVGIG (reference sequence). The CDR3 totals 10 residues. CDR3 sequence reads: CAANTDTQYF. DNA of the CDR3: TGTGCTGCGAACACAGATACGCAGTATTTT.

The rearrangement links TRBV7-2 to TRBJ2-2; 8 nucleotides match TRBD2. This CDR3 has 17 residues. Germline assignment: CDR1 SGHTA and CDR2 FQGNSA. V was clipped by 5 bases and J by 1 base; unmatched bases: 9. The CDR3 protein is CASSPPEAGENTGELFF. DNA for the CDR3: TGTGCCAGCAGCCCTCCCGAAGCGGGGGAGAACACCGGGGAGCTGTTTTTT.

This clonotype has ten or more counts. The chain carries TRBV12-3 or TRBV12-4 and TRBJ2-1; 10 bases are shared with TRBD2. The CDR3 sequence is 16 residues long. J lost 7 bases, V lost 5 bases, and 11 bases had no gene match. CDR3 sequence: CASSPQVVAGGNEQFF. DNA for the CDR3: TGTGCCAGCAGTCCCCAAGTGGTAGCGGGAGGTAATGAGCAGTTCTTC.

This clonotype was recorded at least ten times. This chain connects TRBV2 to TRBJ2-5; a weak D match, TRBD2 (5 bases). Trimming shortened V by 6 bases and J by 2 bases, and 13 bases separated the two germline ends. The CDR3 totals 14 residues. Germline values: CDR1 SNHLY, CDR2 FYNNEI. CDR3 amino acids: CASRGRTPQETQYF. The CDR3, as DNA: TGTGCCAGCAGAGGCCGGACTCCACAAGAGACCCAGTACTTC.

The chain couples TRBV19 to TRBJ2-4; 8 nucleotides align to TRBD2. J lost 3 bases, V lost 4 bases, and 5 bases had no gene match. The CDR3 length is 15 residues. Looked up from germline, CDR1 is LNHDA and CDR2 is SQIVND (reference sequence). CDR3 amino acids: CASSTGRGDKNIQYF. The CDR3 DNA follows: TGTGCCAGTAGTACCGGGAGGGGAGACAAAAACATTCAGTACTTC.

This clonotype was detected only a few times. The chain links TRBV15 to TRBJ2-7, with TRBD2 as a possible D gene (6 bases). The CDR3 runs 16 residues. Germline loops: CDR1 LNHNV, CDR2 YYDKDF (reference sequence). Trimming removed 1 base from V and 3 bases from J, with 16 bases in between. CDR3 coding DNA: TGTGCCACCAGCAGAGTGCTGGGAGGTAGCGGCTACGAGCAGTACTTC. Its translation: CATSRVLGGSGYEQYF.

In this sample, this clonotype turned up many times. The chain links TRBV6-2 or TRBV6-3 to TRBJ1-4; D not certain. Trimming pared 5 bases from V and 3 bases from J, leaving 7 bases between. This CDR3 region has 13 residues. Per germline, CDR1 MNHEY and CDR2 SVGEGT. This CDR3 reads CASSGVSNEKLFF. Written as DNA, the CDR3 is TGTGCCAGCAGTGGGGTATCTAATGAAAAACTGTTTTTT.

V is TRBV3-1 and J is TRBJ2-7; 8 bases fit TRBD1. Germline V gene lookup returns CDR1 LGHDT and CDR2 YNNKEL (reference sequence). The V and J ends lost 4 bases and 2 bases, in that order; junction bases with no gene match: 10. The CDR3 is 16 amino acids. Here the CDR3 DNA reads TGTGCCAGCAGCCCGAAGGTTGGACAGGGAGCCTACGAGCAGTACTTC. The encoded protein is CASSPKVGQGAYEQYF.

This clonotype turned up a few times. The genes are TRBV11-1 and TRBJ2-3, with 7 positions matching TRBD1. The trim removed 5 bases at V and 5 bases at J, leaving 10 bases unmatched. This CDR3 comprises 15 residues. Germline lookup yields CDR1 SGHAT and CDR2 FQDESV (reference sequence). CDR3 coding DNA: TGTGCCAGCAGCCCGGGAAAGGGGGCAGGAGATACGCAGTATTTT. As protein: CASSPGKGAGDTQYF.

The chain is built from TRBV28 and TRBJ1-2; TRBD1 matches at 9 bases. The CDR3 consists of 15 residues. V was pared by 5 bases and J by 7 bases, with 11 bases of the junction left unmatched. CDR1 is MDHEN and CDR2 is SYDVKM in the germline V gene. In DNA, the CDR3 is TGTGCCAGCAGTGTGACGAGGGACAGGGTAGCTGGCTACACCTTC. Its protein is CASSVTRDRVAGYTF.

This clonotype was recorded a few times. The chain recombines TRBV29-1 with TRBJ2-7; D gene uncertain. The CDR3 is 11 residues long. V was trimmed by 4 bases and J by 0 bases, leaving 4 bases between them. CDR1 is SQVTM and CDR2 is ANQGSEA in the germline V gene. The CDR3 sequence is CSVGGSYEQYF. The CDR3 DNA reads as TGCAGCGTTGGCGGCTCCTACGAGCAGTACTTC.

This clonotype was seen repeatedly, ten times or more. The V call is TRBV3-1, the J call TRBJ2-3, with 8 bases lining up with TRBD2. CDR1 and CDR2 from the germline V gene are LGHDT and YNNKEL (reference sequence). Unmatched junction bases numbered 4, after V lost 4 bases and J lost 4 bases. The CDR3 spans 14 residues. This CDR3 is CASSRRAGADTQYF. In DNA, the CDR3 is TGTGCCAGCAGCCGACGAGCGGGAGCAGATACGCAGTATTTT.